The 7 T cell receptor beta chains in this list originate from one sample, sequenced in a study of T cell responses to AZD1222 COVID-19 vaccine. The protocol was immunoSEQ multiplex PCR, while the TCRdb copy is restricted to in-frame clones and leaves out a portion. In the table there are roughly 150,000 clones, less than 95% of which are singletons. Specimen: peripheral blood, collected 28 days after the second AZD1222 dose. These receptors originate from an adult who received the AZD1222 COVID-19 vaccine.

This chain links TRBV9 with TRBJ1-2, with D tentatively TRBD1 (5 bases). The CDR3 length is 15 residues. Trimming pared 0 bases from V and 5 bases from J, leaving 14 bases between. The germline CDR1 and CDR2 sequences are SGDLS and YYNGEE. The CDR3 bases are TGTGCCAGCAGCGTAGCGGCAGGGAGAGAGTATGGCTACACCTTC. It specifies CASSVAAGREYGYTF.

The genes are TRBV10-3 and TRBJ2-2; TRBD2 is a possible D gene (5 bases). V lost 4 bases and J 0 bases, leaving 6 bases between the germline ends. CDR1 is ENHRY and CDR2 is SYGVKD in the germline V gene. This CDR3 has 14 amino acids. CDR3 DNA: TGTGCCATCAGTGCGGAGGCGAACACCGGGGAGCTGTTTTTT. Translating it yields CAISAEANTGELFF.

CDR3 coding DNA: TGTGCCAGCAGCCCAGGCGACAGGGGTGTCCAGCCCCAGCATTTT. Protein: CASSPGDRGVQPQHF. The rearrangement uses TRBV9 and TRBJ1-5; TRBD1 agrees at 8 bases. The CDR3 covers 15 residues. CDR1 and CDR2 from the germline V gene are SGDLS and YYNGEE. V trimming: 4 bases; J trimming: 7 bases; junction bases outside the gene matches: 10. Full variable domain (rest looked up from reference TRBV9 and TRBJ1-5): DSGVTQTPKHLITATGQRVTLRCSPRSGDLSVYWYQQSLDQGLQFLIQYYNGEERAKGNILERFSAQQFPDLHSELNLSSLELGDSALYFCASSPGDRGVQPQHFGDGTRLSIL.

V gene TRBV6-5 combines with J gene TRBJ1-2, with a weak D call TRBD1 (5 bases). Germline V gives CDR1 MNHEY, CDR2 SVGAGI. Trimming pared 6 bases from V and 6 bases from J, leaving 20 bases between. There are 15 residues in the CDR3. CDR3 in DNA: TGTGCCAGCAGACCTCCCCCCGGCCAGGGTGATGGCTACACCTTC. Translated, it gives CASRPPPGQGDGYTF.

The chain joins TRBV18 to TRBJ2-5; tentative D call: TRBD1 (5 bases). The CDR3 contains 16 residues. V lost 3 bases and J lost 0, with 14 bases in between. Germline loops: CDR1 KGHSH, CDR2 LQKENI. DNA for the CDR3: TGTGCCAGCTCACCGCAGTTAGACAGTAACCAAGAGACCCAGTACTTC. It is translated as CASSPQLDSNQETQYF. The whole variable domain, filled in from reference TRBV18 and TRBJ2-5, reads NAGVMQNPRHLVRRRGQEARLRCSPMKGHSHVYWYRQLPEEGLKFMVYLQKENIIDESGMPKERFSAEFPKEGPSILRIQQVVRGDSAAYFCASSPQLDSNQETQYFGPGTRLLVL.

The chain combines TRBV2 with TRBJ1-6, with unresolved D. V was clipped by 7 bases and J by 7 bases, with 20 bases between them. The CDR3 sequence is 16 residues long. CDR1 and CDR2 from the germline V gene are SNHLY and FYNNEI. The CDR3: CASTPPRVQANSPLHF. In DNA, the CDR3 is TGTGCCAGCACCCCCCCTCGGGTCCAGGCCAATTCACCCCTCCACTTT. Full variable domain (missing parts from reference TRBV2 and TRBJ1-6): EPEVTQTPSHQVTQMGQEVILRCVPISNHLYFYWYRQILGQKVEFLVSFYNNEISEKSEIFDDQFSVERPDGSNFTLKIRSTKLEDSAMYFCASTPPRVQANSPLHFGNGTRLTVT.

The chain couples TRBV7-7 to TRBJ2-5; D may be TRBD2 (6 bases). Trimming removed 3 bases at V and 7 bases at J, with 12 bases between. The CDR3 extends over 13 amino acids. Germline CDR1 and CDR2: SSHAT and FNYEAQ (reference sequence). The CDR3 spells CASSLGGSGTQYF. In nucleotides, the CDR3 is TGTGCCAGCAGCTTGGGGGGTAGCGGGACCCAGTACTTC.